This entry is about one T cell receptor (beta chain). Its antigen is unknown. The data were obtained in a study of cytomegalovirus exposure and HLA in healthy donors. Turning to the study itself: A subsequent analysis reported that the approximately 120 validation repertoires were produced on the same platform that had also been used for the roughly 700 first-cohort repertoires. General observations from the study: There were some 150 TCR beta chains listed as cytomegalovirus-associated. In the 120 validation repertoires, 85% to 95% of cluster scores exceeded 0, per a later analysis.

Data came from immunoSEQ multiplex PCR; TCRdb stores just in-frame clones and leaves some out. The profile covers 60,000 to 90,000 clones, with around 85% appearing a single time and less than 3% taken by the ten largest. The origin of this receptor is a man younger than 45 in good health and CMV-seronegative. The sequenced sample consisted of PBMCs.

CDR3 amino acids: CASSLRGPDTQYF. In DNA form, the CDR3 reads TGTGCCAGCAGTTTGCGAGGCCCAGATACGCAGTATTTT. The V and J genes are TRBV28 and TRBJ2-3; no clear D gene. Trimming stripped 3 bases from V and 4 bases from J, with 8 bases between. Per the germline V gene, CDR1 is MDHEN and CDR2 is SYDVKM. This CDR3 spans 13 amino acids.